One sample yielded the 15 T cell receptor beta chains listed below, sequenced in a study of vaccination effects on CD4 cells after COVID-19 (dated by TCRdb to the early 2020s). Library generation was performed with the immunoSEQ multiplex PCR assay. This is the immuneACCESS table as TCRdb keeps it, with only in-frame sequences that have V and J called. A part of the clones is gone; compared with another copy, unresolved V genes explain less than half, and the rest is unexplained. For this sample there are about 55,000 clones; 70% appear just once. Around 16% of the sample belongs to the ten largest clones. In the ViraFEST assay, PBMC were stimulated with viral peptide pools, and TCR sequencing was then used to find antigen-specific CD4+ T cell clonotypes based on their expansion. After more than 9 days of culture, CD4+ T cells were isolated with the EasySep CD4+ T cell isolation kit. Healthy vaccine recipients had no prior SARS-CoV-2 infection, confirmed by negative nucleocapsid antibodies before and after vaccination.

These receptors' targets are unknown. The specimen was CD4+ T cells from PBMCs cultured with SARS-CoV-2 spike peptides, collected before COVID-19 vaccination. The cell subset or site label, read with the paper, signifies: SARS-CoV-2 spike overlapping peptide pool stimulation. All receptors derive from a human donor who received a COVID-19 vaccine.

V usage is TRBV12-3 or TRBV12-4 and J usage is TRBJ2-5; D is unclear. The CDR3 contains 13 residues. The V gene lost 2 bases and the J gene lost 5 bases, with 9 bases spanning the gap. The CDR3 sequence is CASSLKGVETQYF. For the CDR3, the DNA is TGTGCCAGCAGTTTAAAGGGTGTGGAGACCCAGTACTTC.

The gene calls are TRBV6-6 and TRBJ2-3; tentative D call: TRBD2 (5 bases). Germline V lookup: CDR1 MNHNY, CDR2 SVGAGI (reference sequence). The CDR3 spans 14 residues. V gave up 2 bases and J gave up 1 base, with 7 bases separating them. The CDR3 DNA follows: TGTGCCAGCAGTTACGTGCGGGGCACAGATACGCAGTATTTT. Translation gives CASSYVRGTDTQYF.

V is TRBV18 and J is TRBJ2-2; 9 bases fit TRBD1. Looked up from germline, CDR1 is KGHSH and CDR2 is LQKENI. V trimming: 6 bases; J trimming: 5 bases; junction bases outside the gene matches: 13. This CDR3 has 17 amino acids. CDR3 residues: CASSPQPGQGSTGELFF. DNA for the CDR3: TGTGCCAGCTCCCCCCAACCGGGACAGGGATCGACCGGGGAGCTGTTTTTT.

The chain has TRBV6-5 and TRBJ2-7; no reliable D call. CDR1 and CDR2 (germline): MNHEY, SVGAGI. CDR3 length: 12 amino acids. V lost 8 bases and J 6 bases, leaving 14 bases between the germline ends. The CDR3 sequence: CASGLSAGEQYF. Written as DNA, the CDR3 is TGTGCCAGCGGTTTGTCAGCCGGCGAGCAGTACTTC.

This clone has just one count. The chain uses TRBV9 and TRBJ2-3; 9 bases match TRBD2. The germline CDR1 and CDR2 sequences are SGDLS and YYNGEE. The CDR3 consists of 16 residues. Losses at the gene ends were 3 bases for V and 0 bases for J; bases not matched to a gene: 5. This chain's CDR3 is CASSAPGLASTDTQYF. The CDR3 nucleotides read TGTGCCAGCAGCGCCCCGGGACTAGCTAGCACAGATACGCAGTATTTT.

The genes are TRBV19 and TRBJ2-2; 13 bases fit TRBD2. The CDR3 has 16 residues. Germline V gene sequence: CDR1 LNHDA, CDR2 SQIVND (reference sequence). The V segment lost 2 bases and the J segment 6 bases; nucleotides outside the gene matches: 3. CDR3 amino acids: CASSILGTSGAGELFF. CDR3 nucleotides: TGTGCCAGTAGTATATTAGGGACTAGCGGGGCCGGGGAGCTGTTTTTT.

In this sample, this clone turned up a few times. A junction end diverges from the germline sequence, so it may reflect a read error. This chain uses TRBV7-7 with TRBJ1-3; D ambiguous. There are 15 residues in the CDR3. Germline V lookup: CDR1 SSHAT, CDR2 FNYEAQ (reference sequence). The CDR3 is CASSPGTTPGNTIYF. CDR3 DNA sequence: TGTGCTAGCAGCCCCGGAACCACCCCTGGAAACACCATATATTTT. Based on the CDR3 plus reference TRBV7-7 and TRBJ1-3, the full variable domain is GAGVSQSPRYKVTKRGQDVTLRCDPISSHATLYWYQQALGQGPEFLTYFNYEAQPDKSGLPSDRFSAERPEGSISTLTIQRTEQRDSAMYRCASSPGTTPGNTIYFGEGSWLTVV.

This chain connects TRBV30 to TRBJ2-7; possibly TRBD1 for D (6 bases). The germline V gene encodes CDR1 GTSNPN and CDR2 SVGIG (reference sequence). Trimming shortened V by 3 bases and J by 3 bases, and 12 bases separated the two germline ends. The CDR3 runs 13 residues. CDR3 DNA sequence: TGTGCCTGGAGCGAGGACAGCTACTACGAGCAGTACTTC. Protein product: CAWSEDSYYEQYF.

J is TRBJ2-1 and V is TRBV28; TRBD2 agrees at 12 bases. Germline CDR1 is MDHEN and CDR2 is SYDVKM. J gave up 7 bases and V 7 bases, and 11 bases lay outside the gene matches. The length of the CDR3 is 16 residues. The DNA for the CDR3 is TGTGCCAGCACCCCAAGACTAGCGGGAGAAAAGAATGAGCAGTTCTTC. It is translated as CASTPRLAGEKNEQFF.

The chain links TRBV6-5 to TRBJ1-6; TRBD1 might be the D (6 bases). CDR3 size: 14 residues. Germline values: CDR1 MNHEY, CDR2 SVGAGI. V was cut by 6 bases and J by 4 bases, with 10 bases left in between. CDR3 in DNA: TGTGCCAGCAGCCGGGACAAATATAATTCACCCCTCCACTTT. It yields the protein CASSRDKYNSPLHF.

The CDR3 DNA follows: TGTGCCATCCAACGAGGTGGGGGCGGATATGGCTACACCTTC. Its translation is CAIQRGGGGYGYTF. V is TRBV10-3 and J is TRBJ1-2, with a possible D match to TRBD1 (6 bases). The CDR3 is 14 residues long. Trimming took 8 bases from V and 5 from J, leaving 18 bases between them. Germline V gene sequence: CDR1 ENHRY, CDR2 SYGVKD.

The CDR3 region has the DNA TGTGCCAGCACCTCCGGACAGGGGGCTTTCGAGCAGTACTTC. It specifies CASTSGQGAFEQYF. The chain is built from TRBV4-2 and TRBJ2-7; 11 nucleotides match TRBD1. V lost 7 bases, J lost 6 bases, and 8 bases stayed unmatched. Looked up from germline, CDR1 is LGHNA and CDR2 is YNFKEQ. CDR3 length: 14 residues.

The chain links TRBV3-1 (or the pseudogene TRBV3-2) to TRBJ2-1; D gene unclear. V was cut by 2 bases and J by 0 bases, with 17 bases left in between. Germline V gene sequence: CDR1 LGHDT, CDR2 YNNKEL (reference sequence). The CDR3 consists of 18 residues. The chain's CDR3 is CASSQTGSRWGSYNEQFF. CDR3 DNA sequence: TGTGCCAGCAGCCAAACCGGGTCCCGCTGGGGCTCCTACAATGAGCAGTTCTTC.

The chain has TRBV14 and TRBJ2-5; D unclear. This CDR3 comprises 11 residues. The V and J ends lost 4 bases and 5 bases respectively, with 5 bases between them. CDR1 SGHDN and CDR2 FVKESK come from the germline V gene. CDR3 region: CASSPGETQYF. CDR3 nucleotide sequence: TGTGCCAGCAGCCCCGGGGAGACCCAGTACTTC.

This clone showed up just a few times. This chain uses TRBV5-1 with TRBJ2-3; 14 nucleotides line up with TRBD2. The germline V gene has CDR1 SGHRS and CDR2 YFSETQ. V lost 0 bases to trimming and J lost 7 bases; unmatched junction nucleotides: 1. This CDR3 has 15 residues. The CDR3 loop is CASSLGLAGGHTQYF. The CDR3 coding sequence is TGCGCCAGCAGCTTGGGACTAGCGGGAGGGCATACGCAGTATTTT.